Each of the 10 T cell receptor beta chains below was sequenced from the same sample in a study of beta chain features in type 1 diabetes. Every isolated RNA sample was fully reverse transcribed, so sequencing captured expressed TCRB transcripts. Profiled with immunoSEQ multiplex PCR; TCRdb holds only in-frame clones, not every one. The sample yields over 100,000 clones, over 15% seen once. Study-wide findings and caveats: Significant though moderate, a shortening of TCRB CDR3s appeared in all four CD4+ subsets of Type 1 diabetes patients.

What these receptors recognize is not known. The sequenced material came from central memory CD4+ T cells from blood. The receptors were gathered from a man aged 30-40 years with type 1 diabetes.

This chain joins TRBV28 and TRBJ1-5; D uncertain. This CDR3 contains 11 residues. The V and J ends lost 8 bases and 4 bases respectively, with 6 bases between them. Germline CDR1 and CDR2: MDHEN and SYDVKM. The CDR3 region is CASGNNQPQHF. The CDR3 bases are TGTGCCAGCGGCAATAATCAGCCCCAGCATTTT.

This clone was seen a handful of times. V is TRBV4-1 and J is TRBJ2-7; a possible D gene is TRBD2 (6 bases). Trimming stripped 0 bases from V and 6 bases from J, with 15 bases between. Germline assignment: CDR1 MGHRA and CDR2 YSYEKL. CDR3 size: 15 residues. The CDR3 loop is CASSQDPRGRGEQYF. In DNA, the CDR3 is TGCGCCAGCAGCCAAGATCCGCGGGGTAGGGGCGAGCAGTACTTC.

In this sample, this clone turned up a few times. The chain joins TRBV10-3 to TRBJ2-2; D may be TRBD1 or TRBD2 (5 bases each). The CDR3 loop spans 14 amino acids. V lost 8 bases and J 0 bases, leaving 10 bases between the germline ends. Germline V gene data show CDR1 as ENHRY and CDR2 as SYGVKD. DNA of the CDR3: TGTGCCATCGGTGGGACCACGAACACCGGGGAGCTGTTTTTT. Protein product: CAIGGTTNTGELFF.

As regards this clone: This may stem from a read error, because a much larger clone lies one nucleotide away. The sample has other DNA sequences that encode this CDR3 too. This rearrangement joins TRBV7-9 to TRBJ2-1; 8 positions agree with TRBD1. V lost 7 bases, J lost 6 bases, and 14 bases stayed unmatched. Germline CDR1 and CDR2: SEHNR and FQNEAQ (reference sequence). The CDR3 loop spans 16 amino acids. CDR3: CASIPGGQVGSNEQFF. The CDR3 DNA follows: TGTGCCAGCATCCCAGGGGGACAGGTGGGGTCCAATGAGCAGTTCTTC.

The V call is TRBV7-2, the J call TRBJ2-7, with 12 positions matching TRBD1. CDR3 length: 15 residues. The trim removed 5 bases at V and 7 bases at J, leaving 9 bases unmatched. Germline values: CDR1 SGHTA, CDR2 FQGNSA. The CDR3 DNA follows: TGTGCCAGCAGCCCGCAGGGACAGGGGGCCGGAGAGCAGTACTTC. This sequence encodes CASSPQGQGAGEQYF.

This sequence joins TRBV27 and TRBJ1-2; D unclear. CDR1 is MNHEY and CDR2 is SMNVEV in the germline V gene (reference sequence). V shed 3 bases and J shed 6 bases, with 11 bases lying between them. This CDR3 is 13 amino acids long. CDR3 residues: CASSFREGDGYTF. In DNA form, the CDR3 reads TGTGCCAGCAGTTTTCGGGAAGGCGATGGCTACACCTTC.

This clone was observed at least ten times. This chain links TRBV7-2 with TRBJ2-7; unclear D gene. Trimming took 2 bases from V and 5 from J, leaving 16 bases between them. CDR3 size: 15 residues. Per the germline V gene, CDR1 is SGHTA and CDR2 is FQGNSA. CDR3 sequence reads: CASSLMGSEYHEQYF. The CDR3 region has the DNA TGTGCCAGCAGCTTAATGGGGTCAGAGTACCACGAGCAGTACTTC.

V and J are TRBV19 and TRBJ1-5; D is uncertain. The CDR3 has 14 amino acids. V was shortened by 8 bases and J by 0 bases, with 11 bases between the two germline ends. Germline loops: CDR1 LNHDA, CDR2 SQIVND (reference sequence). The CDR3 region is CASEGLSSNQPQHF. In DNA, the CDR3 is TGTGCCAGTGAGGGCCTTTCTAGCAATCAGCCCCAGCATTTT.

The sample holds a few counts of this clone. The rearrangement uses TRBV4-3 and TRBJ2-1, with TRBD1 matching 7 bases. J gave up 5 bases and V 2 bases, and 6 bases lay outside the gene matches. Germline V gene data show CDR1 as LGHNA and CDR2 as YSLEER. This CDR3 is built from 15 residues. The CDR3 DNA sequence: TGCGCCAGCAGCCAATTCAACAGGGGAAACAATGAGCAGTTCTTC. Translating it yields CASSQFNRGNNEQFF.

V gene TRBV29-1 combines with J gene TRBJ1-5, with D possibly TRBD1 on 6 matching bases. This CDR3 contains 12 residues. Between the trimmed V and J ends, which lost 6 bases and 2 bases, there was a span of 8 bases. Germline CDR1 and CDR2: SQVTM and ANQGSEA. CDR3 residues: CSVWTGNQPQHF. For the CDR3, the DNA is TGCAGCGTATGGACAGGCAATCAGCCCCAGCATTTT.